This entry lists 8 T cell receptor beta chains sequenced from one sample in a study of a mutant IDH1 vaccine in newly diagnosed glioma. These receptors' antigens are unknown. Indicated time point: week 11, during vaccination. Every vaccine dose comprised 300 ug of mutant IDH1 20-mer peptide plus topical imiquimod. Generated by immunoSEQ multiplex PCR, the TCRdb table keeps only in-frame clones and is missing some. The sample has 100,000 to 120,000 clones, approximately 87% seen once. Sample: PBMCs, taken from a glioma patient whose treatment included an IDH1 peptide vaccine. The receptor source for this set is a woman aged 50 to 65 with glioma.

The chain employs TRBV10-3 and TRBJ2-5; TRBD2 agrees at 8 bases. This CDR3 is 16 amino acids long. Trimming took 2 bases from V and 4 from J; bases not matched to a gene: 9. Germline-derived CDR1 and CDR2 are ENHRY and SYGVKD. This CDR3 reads CAISERGSGKRETQYF. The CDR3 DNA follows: TGTGCCATCAGTGAGAGGGGTAGCGGGAAGCGAGAGACCCAGTACTTC.

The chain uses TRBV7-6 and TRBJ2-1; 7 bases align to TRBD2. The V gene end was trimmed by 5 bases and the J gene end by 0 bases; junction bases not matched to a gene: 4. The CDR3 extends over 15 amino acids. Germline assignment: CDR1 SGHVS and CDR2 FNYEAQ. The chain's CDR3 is CASSTWGGSYNEQFF. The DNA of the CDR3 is TGTGCCAGCAGCACCTGGGGGGGCTCCTACAATGAGCAGTTCTTC. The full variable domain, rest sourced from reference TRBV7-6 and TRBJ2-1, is GAGVSQSPRYKVTKRGQDVALRCDPISGHVSLYWYRQALGQGPEFLTYFNYEAQQDKSGLPNDRFSAERPEGSISTLTIQRTEQRDSAMYRCASSTWGGSYNEQFFGPGTRLTVL.

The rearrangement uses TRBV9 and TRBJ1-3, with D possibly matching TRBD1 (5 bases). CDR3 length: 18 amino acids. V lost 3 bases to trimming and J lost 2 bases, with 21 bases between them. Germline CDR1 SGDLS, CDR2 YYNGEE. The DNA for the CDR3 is TGTGCCAGCAGCGCCCCCCACAGTGGGGGGGGTGCTGGAAACACCATATATTTT. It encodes CASSAPHSGGGAGNTIYF.

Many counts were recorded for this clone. The CDR3 here is CASSLAGAGADTQYF. CDR3 nucleotide sequence: TGTGCCAGCAGCTTGGCCGGAGCCGGGGCAGATACGCAGTATTTT. The V gene is TRBV7-3, the J gene TRBJ2-3; a possible D gene is TRBD2 (5 bases). Germline assignment: CDR1 SGHTA and CDR2 FQGTGA. Between the trimmed V and J ends, which lost 3 bases and 4 bases, there was a span of 14 bases. The CDR3 runs 15 residues.

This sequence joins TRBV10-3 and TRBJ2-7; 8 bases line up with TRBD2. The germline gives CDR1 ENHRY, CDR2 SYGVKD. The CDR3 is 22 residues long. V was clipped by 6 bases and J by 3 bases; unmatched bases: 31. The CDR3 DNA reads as TGTGCCATCAGAAGATCCTTAACCAGATTAACTAGCGGCGGAGGCCGGGGCTACGAGCAGTACTTC. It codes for CAIRRSLTRLTSGGGRGYEQYF.

CDR3 loop: CASSEFGVNIQYF. DNA for the CDR3: TGTGCCAGCAGTGAATTTGGGGTAAACATTCAGTACTTC. The V call is TRBV2, the J call TRBJ2-4; D is undetermined. The V gene lost 2 bases and the J gene lost 6 bases, with 8 bases spanning the gap. The CDR3 runs to 13 residues. Germline V gene sequence: CDR1 SNHLY, CDR2 FYNNEI.

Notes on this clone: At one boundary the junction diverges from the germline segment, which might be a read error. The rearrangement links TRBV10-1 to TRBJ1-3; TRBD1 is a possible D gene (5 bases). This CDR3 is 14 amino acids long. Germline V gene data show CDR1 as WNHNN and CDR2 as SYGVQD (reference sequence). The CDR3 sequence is CASSFTGSGSTIYF. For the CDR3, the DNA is TGCGCCAGCAGTTTTACAGGCTCTGGAAGCACCATATATTTT.

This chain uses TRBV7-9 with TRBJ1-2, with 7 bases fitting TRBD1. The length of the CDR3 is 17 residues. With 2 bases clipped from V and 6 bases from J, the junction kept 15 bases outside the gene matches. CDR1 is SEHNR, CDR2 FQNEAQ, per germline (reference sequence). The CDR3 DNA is TGTGCCAGCAGCTTAAGTAAAGGGGGCGGAACCTCGGATGGCTACACCTTC. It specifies CASSLSKGGGTSDGYTF.